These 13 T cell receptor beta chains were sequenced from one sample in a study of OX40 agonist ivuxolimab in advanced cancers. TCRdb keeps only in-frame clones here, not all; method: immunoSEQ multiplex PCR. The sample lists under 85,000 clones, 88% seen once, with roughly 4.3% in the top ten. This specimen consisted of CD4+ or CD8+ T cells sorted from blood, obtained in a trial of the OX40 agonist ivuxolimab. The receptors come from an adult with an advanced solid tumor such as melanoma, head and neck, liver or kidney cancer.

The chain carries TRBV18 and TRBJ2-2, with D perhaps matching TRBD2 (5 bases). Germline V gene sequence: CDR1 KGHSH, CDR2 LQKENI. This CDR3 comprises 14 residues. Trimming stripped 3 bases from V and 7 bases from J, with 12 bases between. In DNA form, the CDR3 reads TGTGCCAGCTCACCCCAGTGGGGAGACGGGGAGCTGTTTTTT. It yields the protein CASSPQWGDGELFF.

CDR3 in amino acids: CASSSSMGTSGYNEQFF. In nucleotides, the CDR3 is TGTGCCAGCAGCTCCTCAATGGGGACTAGCGGCTACAATGAGCAGTTCTTC. The chain employs TRBV11-2 and TRBJ2-1, with 11 bases lining up with TRBD2. The CDR3 sequence is 17 residues long. V was pared by 4 bases and J by 3 bases, with 8 bases of the junction left unmatched. Germline loops: CDR1 SGHAT, CDR2 FQNNGV. Together with reference TRBV11-2 and TRBJ2-1, the CDR3 gives the full variable domain: EAGVAQSPRYKIIEKRQSVAFWCNPISGHATLYWYQQILGQGPKLLIQFQNNGVVDDSQLPKDRFSAERLKGVDSTLKIQPAKLEDSAVYLCASSSSMGTSGYNEQFFGPGTRLTVL.

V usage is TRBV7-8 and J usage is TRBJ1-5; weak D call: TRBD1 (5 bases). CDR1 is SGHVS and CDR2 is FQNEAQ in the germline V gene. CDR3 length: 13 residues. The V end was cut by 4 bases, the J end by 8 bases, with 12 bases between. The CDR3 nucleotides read TGTGCCAGCAGCTGGGGGACCGCCGAGCCCCAGCATTTT. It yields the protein CASSWGTAEPQHF.

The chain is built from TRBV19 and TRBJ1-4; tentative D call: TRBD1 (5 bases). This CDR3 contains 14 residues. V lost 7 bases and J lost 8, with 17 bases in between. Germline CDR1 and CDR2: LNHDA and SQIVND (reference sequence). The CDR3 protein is CASMVRGKGEKLFF. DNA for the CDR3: TGTGCCAGTATGGTGCGGGGGAAGGGCGAAAAACTGTTTTTT.

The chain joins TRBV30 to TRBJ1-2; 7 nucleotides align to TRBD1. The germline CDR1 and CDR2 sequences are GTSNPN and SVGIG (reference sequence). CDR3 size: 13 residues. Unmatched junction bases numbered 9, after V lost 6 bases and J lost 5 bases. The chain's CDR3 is CACDREGEYGYTF. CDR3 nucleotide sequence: TGTGCCTGCGACAGGGAAGGGGAATATGGCTACACCTTC.

CDR3 DNA: TGTGCCAGCTCACCATTGGCAGATCTGAACACTGAAGCTTTCTTT. Translating it yields CASSPLADLNTEAFF. The genes are TRBV18 and TRBJ1-1; D unclear. The CDR3 extends over 15 amino acids. V was pared by 2 bases and J by 0 bases, with 10 bases between. Germline V lookup: CDR1 KGHSH, CDR2 LQKENI.

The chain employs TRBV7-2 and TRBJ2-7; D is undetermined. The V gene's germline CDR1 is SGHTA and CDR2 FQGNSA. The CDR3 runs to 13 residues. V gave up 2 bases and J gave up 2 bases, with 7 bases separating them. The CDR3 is CASSLYQAYEQYF. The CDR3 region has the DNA TGTGCCAGCAGCTTATACCAGGCCTACGAGCAGTACTTC. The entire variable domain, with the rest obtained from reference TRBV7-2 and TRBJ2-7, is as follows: GAGVSQSPSNKVTEKGKDVELRCDPISGHTALYWYRQSLGQGLEFLIYFQGNSAPDKSGLPSDRFSAERTGGSVSTLTIQRTQQEDSAVYLCASSLYQAYEQYFGPGTRLTVT.

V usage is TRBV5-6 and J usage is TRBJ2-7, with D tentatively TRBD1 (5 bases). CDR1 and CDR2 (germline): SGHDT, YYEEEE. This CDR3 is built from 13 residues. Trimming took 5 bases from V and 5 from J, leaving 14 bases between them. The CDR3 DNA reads TGTGCCAGCAGTCTTCAGGGCGGCGACGAGCAGTACTTC. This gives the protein CASSLQGGDEQYF. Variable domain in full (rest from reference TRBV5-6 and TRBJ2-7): DAGVTQSPTHLIKTRGQQVTLRCSPKSGHDTVSWYQQALGQGPQFIFQYYEEEERQRGNFPDRFSGHQFPNYSSELNVNALLLGDSALYLCASSLQGGDEQYFGPGTRLTVT.

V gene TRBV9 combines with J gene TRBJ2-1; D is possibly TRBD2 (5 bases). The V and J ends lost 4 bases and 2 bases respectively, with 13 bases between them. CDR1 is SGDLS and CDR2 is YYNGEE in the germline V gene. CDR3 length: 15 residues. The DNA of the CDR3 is TGTGCCAGCAGCCCCCTGAGGGAGACCTACAATGAGCAGTTCTTC. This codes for CASSPLRETYNEQFF.

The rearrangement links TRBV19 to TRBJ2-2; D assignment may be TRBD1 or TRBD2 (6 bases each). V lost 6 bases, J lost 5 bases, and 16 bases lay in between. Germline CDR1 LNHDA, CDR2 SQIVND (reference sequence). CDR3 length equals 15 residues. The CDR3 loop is CASSPMGGSTGELFF. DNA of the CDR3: TGTGCCAGTAGCCCAATGGGGGGCTCGACCGGGGAGCTGTTTTTT.

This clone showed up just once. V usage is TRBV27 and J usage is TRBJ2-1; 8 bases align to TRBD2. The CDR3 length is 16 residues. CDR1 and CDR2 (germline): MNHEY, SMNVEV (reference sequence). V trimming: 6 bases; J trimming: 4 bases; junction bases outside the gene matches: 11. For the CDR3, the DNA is TGTGCCAGCAGGCCCAGTGGGGCGGGAGGTTACAATGAGCAGTTCTTC. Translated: CASRPSGAGGYNEQFF.

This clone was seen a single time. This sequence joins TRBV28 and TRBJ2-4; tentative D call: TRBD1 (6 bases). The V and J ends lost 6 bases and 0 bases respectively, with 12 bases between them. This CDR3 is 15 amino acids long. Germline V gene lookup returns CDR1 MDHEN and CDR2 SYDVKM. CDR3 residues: CASSQGTVAKNIQYF. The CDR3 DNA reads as TGTGCCAGCAGCCAGGGGACCGTAGCCAAAAACATTCAGTACTTC.

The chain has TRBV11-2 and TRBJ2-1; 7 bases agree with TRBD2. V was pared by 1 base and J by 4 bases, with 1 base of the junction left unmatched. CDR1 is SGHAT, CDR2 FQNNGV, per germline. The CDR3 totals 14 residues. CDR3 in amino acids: CASSLGGGYNEQFF. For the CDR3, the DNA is TGTGCCAGCAGCTTAGGGGGAGGGTACAATGAGCAGTTCTTC.